What follows describes a single T cell receptor (beta chain). This entry is derived from a study of technical replicates of blood from several donors. Only in-frame clones appear in the TCRdb table, and some are missing; sequencing was by immunoSEQ multiplex PCR. Of more than 60,000 clones detected, more than 85% appear once; the ten largest clones hold 0.25% to 0.3%. Germline assignment: CDR1 MGHRA and CDR2 YSYEKL. V lost 4 bases to trimming and J lost 2 bases, with 9 bases between them. The CDR3 sequence is 13 residues long. V is TRBV4-1 and J is TRBJ2-7; a weak D match, TRBD1 (6 bases). The sample was T cells isolated from PBMCs. The sequence derives from a human donor in good health. The CDR3 sequence is CASSLQGAYEQYF. CDR3 DNA sequence: TGCGCCAGCAGCCTACAGGGAGCCTACGAGCAGTACTTC.